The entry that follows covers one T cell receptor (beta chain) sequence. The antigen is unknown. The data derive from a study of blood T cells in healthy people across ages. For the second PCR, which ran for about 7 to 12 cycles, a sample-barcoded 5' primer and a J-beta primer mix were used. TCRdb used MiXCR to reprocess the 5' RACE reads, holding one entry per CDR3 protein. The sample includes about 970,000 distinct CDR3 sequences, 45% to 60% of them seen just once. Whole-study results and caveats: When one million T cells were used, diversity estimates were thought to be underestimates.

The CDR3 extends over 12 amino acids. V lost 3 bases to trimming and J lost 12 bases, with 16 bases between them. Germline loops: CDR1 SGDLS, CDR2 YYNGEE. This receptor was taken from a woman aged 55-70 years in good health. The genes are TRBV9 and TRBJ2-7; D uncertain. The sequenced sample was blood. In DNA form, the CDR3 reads TGTGCCAGCAGCGGACCCATAGGTTCCCTGTACTTC. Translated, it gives CASSGPIGSLYF.